The 9 T cell receptor beta chains given below trace back to one sample, sequenced in a study of PD-1 blockade in classical Hodgkin lymphoma. Relapses following autologous stem cell transplantation were seen in all patients, with brentuximab vedotin exposure varying. The repertoire was sequenced with immunoSEQ multiplex PCR; TCRdb's copy has only in-frame clones and lacks some. The table lists approximately 79,000 clones, about nine tenths of them singletons. Sample: peripheral blood mononuclear cells (PBMCs), taken before the second cycle of nivolumab. The receptors were gathered from a human donor with classical Hodgkin lymphoma.

The chain couples TRBV5-6 to TRBJ2-7; 7 positions match TRBD1. The CDR3 extends over 17 amino acids. V lost 1 base and J lost 3; bases outside the gene matches: 13. Per germline, CDR1 SGHDT and CDR2 YYEEEE. DNA for the CDR3: TGTGCCAGCAGCTTGCCGGGACAGCCCTCTCTAGTCTACGAGCAGTACTTC. Translated: CASSLPGQPSLVYEQYF.

The chain's CDR3 is CASSVHGSGNTIYF. DNA for the CDR3: TGTGCCAGCAGCGTACACGGGTCTGGAAACACCATATATTTT. This sequence joins TRBV9 and TRBJ1-3; unclear D gene. The CDR3 length is 14 residues. V lost 1 base and J 1 base, leaving 6 bases between the germline ends. Germline CDR1 is SGDLS and CDR2 is YYNGEE.

The chain links TRBV2 to TRBJ2-6; D not certain. The V end lost 4 bases, the J end lost 3 bases, and 16 bases lay between the germline ends. From germline, CDR1 is SNHLY and CDR2 FYNNEI. This CDR3 has 17 residues. CDR3 amino acids: CASSAPPFWGGANVLTF. CDR3 sequence (DNA): TGTGCCAGCAGTGCCCCCCCTTTTTGGGGTGGGGCCAACGTCCTGACTTTC. Drawing the rest from reference TRBV2 and TRBJ2-6, the complete variable domain is EPEVTQTPSHQVTQMGQEVILRCVPISNHLYFYWYRQILGQKVEFLVSFYNNEISEKSEIFDDQFSVERPDGSNFTLKIRSTKLEDSAMYFCASSAPPFWGGANVLTFGAGSRLTVL.

This clone was detected only once. This chain uses TRBV6-5 with TRBJ1-2, with D perhaps TRBD1 (6 bases). Germline values: CDR1 MNHEY, CDR2 SVGAGI. Trimming pared 4 bases from V and 4 bases from J, leaving 10 bases between. The CDR3 length is 13 residues. The CDR3 DNA is TGTGCCAGCAGTTCGACAGGAGTCTATGGCTACACCTTC. Protein: CASSSTGVYGYTF.

The chain is built from TRBV4-2 and TRBJ1-2, with TRBD1 as a possible D gene (6 bases). The CDR3 is made up of 13 amino acids. Germline-derived CDR1 and CDR2 are LGHNA and YNFKEQ. Trimming removed 0 bases from V and 6 bases from J, with 8 bases in between. The CDR3 DNA follows: TGTGCCAGCAGCCAAGACCCAGGGGATGGCTACACCTTC. This translates into CASSQDPGDGYTF.

This clone was picked up one time. V usage is TRBV10-3 and J usage is TRBJ2-5; 7 bases map to TRBD1. V trimming: 4 bases; J trimming: 2 bases; junction bases outside the gene matches: 1. The CDR3 length is 13 residues. The germline gives CDR1 ENHRY, CDR2 SYGVKD. CDR3 DNA sequence: TGTGCCATCAGTGCGGGACAGCAAGAGACCCAGTACTTC. Its protein is CAISAGQQETQYF.

The rearrangement joins TRBV14 to TRBJ2-5; D is undetermined. V shed 1 base and J shed 5 bases, with 8 bases lying between them. The CDR3 totals 13 residues. Germline V gene lookup returns CDR1 SGHDN and CDR2 FVKESK. Written as DNA, the CDR3 is TGTGCCAGCAGCCAAGGGTATCGGGAGACCCAGTACTTC. Its translation: CASSQGYRETQYF.

The chain carries TRBV19 and TRBJ1-1, with D perhaps TRBD1 (5 bases). The V gene lost 6 bases and the J gene lost 5 bases, with 22 bases spanning the gap. Germline-derived CDR1 and CDR2 are LNHDA and SQIVND (reference sequence). The CDR3 is 16 amino acids. The CDR3 nucleotides are TGTGCCAGTAGCATCACCGTCTCCGTGGGGGGAACTGAAGCTTTCTTT. Amino acid sequence: CASSITVSVGGTEAFF.

The gene calls are TRBV29-1 and TRBJ2-3; weak D call: TRBD1 (5 bases). V was cut by 2 bases and J by 4 bases, with 19 bases left in between. Germline assignment: CDR1 SQVTM and CDR2 ANQGSEA. CDR3 size: 16 residues. The CDR3 bases are TGCAGCGTTGAAAATGGATGGAGTTGGGGCCCAGATACGCAGTATTTT. It translates to CSVENGWSWGPDTQYF.